This T cell receptor (beta chain) was profiled in a study of blood T cell repertoires in COVID-19. Turning to the study itself: Sources were T cells, B-cell-depleted T cells, or PBMCs; the material itself was cDNA or gDNA.

From germline, CDR1 is KGHSY and CDR2 FQNENV. With V trimmed by 4 bases and J by 5 bases, 11 bases remained unmatched. The CDR3 covers 17 residues. The assay was immunoSEQ multiplex PCR, and TCRdb's table has in-frame clones only and misses some. The sample consists of more than 95,000 clones, roughly 90% of them appearing once. The rearrangement links TRBV16 to TRBJ2-1; 10 bases match TRBD1. Sequencing used peripheral blood. The clonotype was recovered from a human donor in a cohort sampled during active COVID-19. The CDR3 is CASSPRKGQGFNNEQFF. The CDR3 DNA follows: TGTGCCAGCAGCCCAAGAAAGGGACAGGGGTTTAACAATGAGCAGTTCTTC.